These 23 T cell receptor beta chains share one sample of origin, sequenced in a study of vaccination and CD4 T cells after COVID-19. The Oncomine TCR Beta short-read assay sequenced DNA from cultured CD4+ T cells. One entry per CDR3 protein, called by TCRdb with MiXCR from the PCR reads. Counted here are several thousand distinct CDR3 sequences, less than 40% occurring once; the ten biggest clones make up around 15%. The antigens for these receptors are not known. Treatment meaning: roughly nine-day PBMC culture with coronavirus spike peptide pools or control peptides (ViraFEST assay). Pre-COVID-19 pandemic sampling (2011-2018) yielded the unexposed donor's CD4+ T cells. Input material: CD4+ T cells from blood, cultured in vitro. These receptors all stem from a human donor in good health.

The J gene is TRBJ1-2, the V gene TRBV6-5; 9 nucleotides line up with TRBD1. The CDR3 is made up of 13 amino acids. J was trimmed by 8 bases and V by 4 bases; bases with no gene match: 5. Germline values: CDR1 MNHEY, CDR2 SVGAGI. The CDR3 here is CASSWTGVQGYTF. In nucleotides, the CDR3 is TGTGCCAGCAGTTGGACAGGGGTTCAAGGCTACACCTTC.

V and J are TRBV7-2 and TRBJ1-2; 9 bases fit TRBD1. CDR1 SGHTA and CDR2 FQGNSA come from the germline V gene. This CDR3 is built from 15 residues. Trimming removed 1 base from V and 8 bases from J; junction bases left unmatched: 8. The CDR3 sequence is CASSLDNRGREGYTF. For the CDR3, the DNA is TGTGCCAGCAGCTTAGACAACAGGGGGCGGGAGGGCTACACCTTC.

This clonotype was seen a handful of times. The genes are TRBV7-9 and TRBJ1-2, with no clear D. Germline values: CDR1 SEHNR, CDR2 FQNEAQ (reference sequence). CDR3 size: 13 residues. The V end was cut by 1 base, the J end by 8 bases, with 11 bases between. The CDR3 protein is CASSLGAAGGYTF. The CDR3 DNA sequence: TGTGCCAGCAGCTTAGGGGCGGCGGGAGGCTACACCTTC.

V gene TRBV7-9 combines with J gene TRBJ2-7, with 10 bases aligning to TRBD2. CDR3 length: 16 residues. Trimming cost V 5 bases and J 2 bases; bases outside gene matches: 9. Looked up from germline, CDR1 is SEHNR and CDR2 is FQNEAQ (reference sequence). CDR3: CASSPWGLAGAYEQYF. The CDR3 DNA reads TGTGCCAGCAGCCCCTGGGGTCTAGCGGGAGCCTACGAGCAGTACTTC.

This clonotype was observed a handful of times. V gene TRBV10-1 combines with J gene TRBJ2-2; perhaps TRBD2 as D (7 bases). Germline CDR1 is WNHNN and CDR2 is SYGVQD (reference sequence). Deletions cut 3 bases from V and 5 bases from J, with 19 bases between. There are 17 residues in the CDR3. CDR3 nucleotides: TGCGCCAGCAGTGACCCCCCGGGGGGCGTGAGGACCGGGGAGCTGTTTTTT. It specifies CASSDPPGGVRTGELFF.

The chain combines TRBV4-3 with TRBJ2-1, with 10 bases that match TRBD2. The CDR3 spans 16 residues. Germline V gives CDR1 LGHNA, CDR2 YSLEER. The V gene end was trimmed by 1 base and the J gene end by 6 bases; junction bases not matched to a gene: 6. As DNA, the CDR3 is TGCGCCAGCAGCCAAGTCCCAGCGGGGGGGCGCAATGAGCAGTTCTTC. Protein: CASSQVPAGGRNEQFF.

This clonotype was counted between two and nine times. The V and J genes are TRBV20-1 and TRBJ2-5, with D possibly TRBD2 on 5 matching bases. The CDR3 contains 15 residues. Germline loops: CDR1 DFQATT, CDR2 SNEGSKA (reference sequence). V dropped 3 bases and J dropped 4 bases, with 18 bases sitting between them. DNA of the CDR3: TGCAGTGCTAGTGAGTCTAGAGGGTTATCAGAGACCCAGTACTTC. Its protein is CSASESRGLSETQYF.

This chain uses TRBV7-2 with TRBJ2-7; perhaps TRBD1 as D (5 bases). The CDR3 runs to 14 residues. CDR1 and CDR2 (germline): SGHTA, FQGNSA. Trimming cost V 2 bases and J 5 bases, with 13 bases left between them. The CDR3 sequence is CASSLSQGSNEQYF. The DNA for the CDR3 is TGTGCCAGCAGCTTATCTCAGGGTTCCAACGAGCAGTACTTC.

This clonotype was detected a few times. This rearrangement joins TRBV23-1 to TRBJ1-6; D may be TRBD1 (5 bases). TRBV23-1 is known as an ORF, though its function is uncertain. The CDR3 has 17 amino acids. The V end was cut by 0 bases, the J end by 9 bases, with 18 bases between. This CDR3 reads CASSQSRPQPRGSPLHF. The CDR3 nucleotides are TGCGCCAGCAGTCAATCTCGGCCCCAACCTAGGGGTTCACCCCTCCACTTT.

This chain's CDR3 is CASSPTFSYEQYF. In DNA form, the CDR3 reads TGTGCCAGCAGTCCGACTTTTTCCTACGAGCAGTACTTC. This chain connects TRBV27 to TRBJ2-7; D uncertain. The V end lost 5 bases, the J end lost 1 base, and 9 bases lay between the germline ends. This CDR3 has 13 amino acids. Germline V gene lookup returns CDR1 MNHEY and CDR2 SMNVEV (reference sequence).

The chain uses TRBV11-2 and TRBJ2-2, with a weak D call TRBD1 (5 bases). Germline CDR1 is SGHAT and CDR2 is FQNNGV. Trimming stripped 2 bases from V and 7 bases from J, with 11 bases between. The CDR3 totals 14 residues. CDR3 coding DNA: TGTGCCAGCAGCTTAACCGCGCAGGGCGGGGAGCTGTTTTTT. Amino acids: CASSLTAQGGELFF.

CDR3 in amino acids: CASSMTGIGNTIYF. The CDR3 region has the DNA TGCGCCAGCAGCATGACAGGGATCGGAAACACCATATATTTT. The genes are TRBV5-1 and TRBJ1-3, with 7 bases identical to TRBD1. Germline-derived CDR1 and CDR2 are SGHRS and YFSETQ. CDR3 size: 14 residues. V lost 4 bases, J lost 4 bases, and 5 bases stayed unmatched.

The V call is TRBV7-8, the J call TRBJ1-1; the match to TRBD1 covers 7 bases. After removal of 1 base from V and 1 base from J, the junction contained 15 bases not matched to a gene. The germline CDR1 and CDR2 sequences are SGHVS and FQNEAQ. The CDR3 contains 19 residues. This chain's CDR3 is CASSLVESTGVGRNTEAFF. The CDR3 nucleotides are TGTGCCAGCAGCTTAGTGGAAAGTACAGGGGTTGGGCGGAACACTGAAGCTTTCTTT. The variable domain in full, with the rest retrieved from reference TRBV7-8 and TRBJ1-1, is GAGVSQSPRYKVAKRGQDVALRCDPISGHVSLFWYQQALGQGPEFLTYFQNEAQLDKSGLPSDRFFAERPEGSVSTLKIQRTQQEDSAVYLCASSLVESTGVGRNTEAFFGQGTRLTVV.

V and J are TRBV20-1 and TRBJ2-6; D could derive from TRBD1 or TRBD2 (5 bases each). The CDR3 runs 20 residues. V was pared by 3 bases and J by 0 bases, with 24 bases between. In germline, CDR1 is DFQATT, CDR2 SNEGSKA (reference sequence). CDR3 region: CSASVGQRGVSGSGANVLTF. For the CDR3, the DNA is TGCAGTGCTAGCGTTGGACAAAGAGGGGTATCGGGCTCTGGGGCCAACGTCCTGACTTTC.

This clonotype has only a few counts. The CDR3 DNA sequence: TGTGCCAGCAGCTTGGAAGGGTTTGGCTACACCTTC. Amino acids: CASSLEGFGYTF. The rearrangement joins TRBV7-9 to TRBJ1-2; D is undetermined. This CDR3 region has 12 residues. The germline V gene encodes CDR1 SEHNR and CDR2 FQNEAQ (reference sequence). V dropped 3 bases and J dropped 7 bases, with 9 bases sitting between them. The full variable domain, rest sourced from reference TRBV7-9 and TRBJ1-2, is DTGVSQNPRHKITKRGQNVTFRCDPISEHNRLYWYRQTLGQGPEFLTYFQNEAQLEKSRLLSDRFSAERPKGSFSTLEIQRTEQGDSAMYLCASSLEGFGYTFGSGTRLTVV.

This clonotype showed up just a few times. This sequence joins TRBV27 and TRBJ2-5; tentatively, D is TRBD1 or TRBD2 (5 bases each). Trimming cost V 6 bases and J 5 bases, with 16 bases left between them. The CDR3 has 14 amino acids. CDR1 MNHEY and CDR2 SMNVEV come from the germline V gene (reference sequence). The CDR3 reads CASRAWGSRETQYF. DNA of the CDR3: TGTGCCAGCAGGGCGTGGGGGAGCAGGGAGACCCAGTACTTC.

The V gene is TRBV5-1, the J gene TRBJ1-6, with 8 bases matching TRBD1. Germline-derived CDR1 and CDR2 are SGHRS and YFSETQ. The J segment lost 5 bases and the V segment lost 0 bases, leaving 1 base of the junction unmatched. The CDR3 is 15 amino acids. The CDR3 DNA follows: TGCGCCAGCAGCTTGGAGGGACAGGATAATTCACCCCTCCACTTT. This translates into CASSLEGQDNSPLHF.

This clonotype was picked up a small number of times. This rearrangement joins TRBV5-4 to TRBJ2-3, with 10 bases identical to TRBD2. CDR1 SGHNT and CDR2 YYREEE come from the germline V gene (reference sequence). Trimming took 2 bases from V and 2 from J; bases not matched to a gene: 20. The CDR3 is 21 amino acids. Here the CDR3 DNA reads TGTGCCAGCAGCTTCGGATACAGCCGAGCGGGAGGGAAAAGGTACACAGATACGCAGTATTTT. It encodes CASSFGYSRAGGKRYTDTQYF.

The V and J genes are TRBV19 and TRBJ1-3, with D possibly being TRBD1 (6 bases). Trimming cost V 6 bases and J 4 bases, with 13 bases left between them. The CDR3 sequence is 14 residues long. CDR1 LNHDA and CDR2 SQIVND come from the germline V gene (reference sequence). The CDR3 nucleotides read TGTGCCAGTAGCTACAGGGATCCAGGAAACACCATATATTTT. Translation: CASSYRDPGNTIYF.

This clonotype was seen more than once but under ten times. V and J are TRBV5-1 and TRBJ2-3; D may be TRBD1 or TRBD2 (5 bases each). This CDR3 has 15 amino acids. Per germline, CDR1 SGHRS and CDR2 YFSETQ. V gave up 1 base and J gave up 2 bases, with 11 bases separating them. In DNA form, the CDR3 reads TGCGCCAGCAGCTTGACGGGGCCCCCCACAGATACGCAGTATTTT. Translating it yields CASSLTGPPTDTQYF.

This clonotype was observed a few times. The gene calls are TRBV6-2 or TRBV6-3 and TRBJ1-6; TRBD1 is a possible D gene (6 bases). The V and J ends lost 2 bases and 0 bases respectively, with 14 bases between them. From germline, CDR1 is MNHEY and CDR2 SVGEGT. The CDR3 length is 18 residues. In nucleotides, the CDR3 is TGTGCCAGCAGTTACGGGAGAGACAGGAGCTCCTATAATTCACCCCTCCACTTT. It encodes CASSYGRDRSSYNSPLHF.

This clonotype was seen a few times. The chain uses TRBV19 and TRBJ2-5; 7 bases line up with TRBD1. The CDR3 totals 14 residues. Germline values: CDR1 LNHDA, CDR2 SQIVND (reference sequence). J lost 0 bases, V lost 5 bases, and 3 bases had no gene match. CDR3: CASSAGTDQETQYF. CDR3 DNA sequence: TGTGCCAGTAGTGCCGGGACAGACCAAGAGACCCAGTACTTC.

This chain joins TRBV2 and TRBJ1-2; D ambiguous. Germline V lookup: CDR1 SNHLY, CDR2 FYNNEI. The CDR3 loop spans 13 amino acids. V dropped 1 base and J dropped 7 bases, with 10 bases sitting between them. The CDR3 spells CASSEVDDTGYTF. The CDR3 DNA reads as TGTGCCAGCAGTGAAGTGGATGATACTGGCTACACCTTC.